What follows is one T cell receptor beta chain and its context. Its antigen remains unidentified. Primers used in a second PCR of about 6 to 11 cycles were a sample-barcoded 5' primer and a J-beta primer mix. TCRdb passed the 5' RACE reads through MiXCR, listing each CDR3 protein once. This sample carries hundreds of thousands of distinct CDR3 sequences, around 50% of them seen once, and the ten largest clones take roughly 25%. The CDR3 is made up of 13 amino acids. Germline assignment: CDR1 SQVTM and CDR2 ANQGSEA. Trimming removed 6 bases from V and 7 bases from J, with 18 bases in between. Per sample, a minimum of 6 million PBMCs were isolated. These data belong to a study of blood T cells in healthy people across ages. Overall study context: The template switching approach captured approximately one barcoded beta molecule for every two T cells. The study's findings and limits: No one knew whether donors had CMV, which possibly confounded expanded clonotype changes. Strongly correlated with naive T cell percentage was TCR beta diversity.

The sequence was obtained from a man of 80 years or more in good health. The gene calls are TRBV29-1 and TRBJ1-2; D unclear. The sample was blood. CDR3 residues: CSVTGFPTGGYTF. DNA of the CDR3: TGCAGCGTGACGGGCTTCCCGACGGGTGGCTACACCTTC.